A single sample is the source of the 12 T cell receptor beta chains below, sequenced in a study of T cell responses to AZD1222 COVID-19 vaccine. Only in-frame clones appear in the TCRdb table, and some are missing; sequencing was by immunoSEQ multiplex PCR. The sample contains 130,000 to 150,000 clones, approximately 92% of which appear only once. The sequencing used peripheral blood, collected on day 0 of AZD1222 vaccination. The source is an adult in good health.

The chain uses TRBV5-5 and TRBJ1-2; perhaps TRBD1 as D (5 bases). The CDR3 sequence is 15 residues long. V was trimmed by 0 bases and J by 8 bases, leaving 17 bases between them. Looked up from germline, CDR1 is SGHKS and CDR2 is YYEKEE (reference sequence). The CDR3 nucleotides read TGTGCCAGCAGCTTGGTCGCAGGTCGAGGGGACGGCTACACCTTC. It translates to CASSLVAGRGDGYTF.

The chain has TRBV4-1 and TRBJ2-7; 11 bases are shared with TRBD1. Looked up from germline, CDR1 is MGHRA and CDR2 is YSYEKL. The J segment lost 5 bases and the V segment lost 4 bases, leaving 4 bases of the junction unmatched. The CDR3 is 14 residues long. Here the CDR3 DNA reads TGCGCCAGCAGCCTTCGGACAGGGGGCGACGAGCAGTACTTC. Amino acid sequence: CASSLRTGGDEQYF.

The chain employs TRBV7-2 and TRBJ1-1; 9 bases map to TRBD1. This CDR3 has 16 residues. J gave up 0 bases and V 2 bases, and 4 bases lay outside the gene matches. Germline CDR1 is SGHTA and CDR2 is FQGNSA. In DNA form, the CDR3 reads TGTGCCAGCAGCTTAAGAGACAGGGGGATGAACACTGAAGCTTTCTTT. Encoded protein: CASSLRDRGMNTEAFF. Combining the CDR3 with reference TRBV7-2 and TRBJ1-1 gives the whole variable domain GAGVSQSPSNKVTEKGKDVELRCDPISGHTALYWYRQSLGQGLEFLIYFQGNSAPDKSGLPSDRFSAERTGGSVSTLTIQRTQQEDSAVYLCASSLRDRGMNTEAFFGQGTRLTVV.

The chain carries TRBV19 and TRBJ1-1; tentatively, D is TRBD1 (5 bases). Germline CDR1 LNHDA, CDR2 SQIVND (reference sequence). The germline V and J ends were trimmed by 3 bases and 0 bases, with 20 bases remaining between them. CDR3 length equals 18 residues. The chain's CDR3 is CASSISDRGVNLNTEAFF. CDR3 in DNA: TGTGCCAGTAGTATCTCTGACCGGGGGGTAAATTTGAACACTGAAGCTTTCTTT.

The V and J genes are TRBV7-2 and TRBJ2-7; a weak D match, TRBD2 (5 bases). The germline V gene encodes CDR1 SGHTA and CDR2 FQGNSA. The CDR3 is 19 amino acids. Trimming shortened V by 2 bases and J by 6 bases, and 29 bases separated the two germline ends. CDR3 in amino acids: CASSLNGELGYSYRREQYF. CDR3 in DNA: TGTGCCAGCAGCTTAAATGGGGAGTTAGGGTATTCATACCGGCGCGAGCAGTACTTC.

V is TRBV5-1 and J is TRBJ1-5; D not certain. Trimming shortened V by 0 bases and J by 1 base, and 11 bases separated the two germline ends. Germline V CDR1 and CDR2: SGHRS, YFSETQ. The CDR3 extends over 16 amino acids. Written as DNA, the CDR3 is TGCGCCAGCAGCTTGGCCGGGGTGGGGAGCAATCAGCCCCAGCATTTT. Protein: CASSLAGVGSNQPQHF. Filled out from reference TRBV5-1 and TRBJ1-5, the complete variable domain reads KAGVTQTPRYLIKTRGQQVTLSCSPISGHRSVSWYQQTPGQGLQFLFEYFSETQRNKGNFPGRFSGRQFSNSRSEMNVSTLELGDSALYLCASSLAGVGSNQPQHFGDGTRLSIL.

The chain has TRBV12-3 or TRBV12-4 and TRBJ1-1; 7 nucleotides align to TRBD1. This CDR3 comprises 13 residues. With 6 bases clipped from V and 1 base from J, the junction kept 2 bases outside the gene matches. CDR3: CASRGTENTEAFF. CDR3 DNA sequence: TGTGCCAGCAGAGGGACAGAGAACACTGAAGCTTTCTTT.

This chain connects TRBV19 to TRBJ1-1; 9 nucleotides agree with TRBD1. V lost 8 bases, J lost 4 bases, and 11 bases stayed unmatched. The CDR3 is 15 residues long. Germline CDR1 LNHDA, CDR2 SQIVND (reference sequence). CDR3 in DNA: TGTGCCAGTCTTTCCCGGCGACAGGGGGTCACTGAAGCTTTCTTT. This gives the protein CASLSRRQGVTEAFF.

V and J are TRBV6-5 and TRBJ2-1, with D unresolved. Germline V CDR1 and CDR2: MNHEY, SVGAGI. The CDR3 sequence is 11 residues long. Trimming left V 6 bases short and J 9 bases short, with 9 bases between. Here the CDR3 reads CASRDVSEQFF. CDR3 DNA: TGTGCCAGCAGGGACGTCAGTGAGCAGTTCTTC.

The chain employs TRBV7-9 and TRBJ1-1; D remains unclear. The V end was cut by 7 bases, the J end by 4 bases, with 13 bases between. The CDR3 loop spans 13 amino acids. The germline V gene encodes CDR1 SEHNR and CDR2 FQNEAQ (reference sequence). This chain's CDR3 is CASIPGGSTEAFF. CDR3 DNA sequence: TGTGCCAGCATCCCGGGTGGGAGCACTGAAGCTTTCTTT.

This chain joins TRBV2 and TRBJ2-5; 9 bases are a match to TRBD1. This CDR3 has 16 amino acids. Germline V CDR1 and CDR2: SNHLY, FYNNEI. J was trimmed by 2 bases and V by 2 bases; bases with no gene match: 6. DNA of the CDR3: TGTGCCAGCAGTGAATTGGTGACAGGGGGTCAAGAGACCCAGTACTTC. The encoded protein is CASSELVTGGQETQYF.

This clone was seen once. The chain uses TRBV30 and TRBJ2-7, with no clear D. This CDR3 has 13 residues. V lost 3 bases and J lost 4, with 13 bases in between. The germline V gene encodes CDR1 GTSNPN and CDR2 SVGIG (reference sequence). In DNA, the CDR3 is TGTGCCTGGAGCCGCCAAATCCGATACGAGCAGTACTTC. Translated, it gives CAWSRQIRYEQYF.